This TCR beta chain was sequenced in a study of blood T cell repertoires in COVID-19. Individuals drawn from under 30 US areas were about 18 to 95 years old. Participants had their cohort set by participant-reported clinical history. This table comes from immunoSEQ multiplex PCR, and its TCRdb copy is limited to in-frame clones, with some not included. The table includes 250,000 or so clones, over 80% detected once. CDR1 and CDR2 from the germline V gene are LGHNA and YNFKEQ. The CDR3 covers 16 residues. The V gene end was trimmed by 0 bases and the J gene end by 0 bases; junction bases not matched to a gene: 1.

This receptor was obtained from a man aged 45-60 years who had been exposed to COVID-19. The sample was PBMCs or T cells enriched from blood (not recorded which). The V call is TRBV4-2, the J call TRBJ2-3; 9 nucleotides line up with TRBD2. Here the CDR3 DNA reads TGTGCCAGCAGCCAAGATACTAGCGGGAGCACAGATACGCAGTATTTT. The encoded protein is CASSQDTSGSTDTQYF.